The rows below give T cell receptor beta chains drawn from one sample of a study of OX40 agonist ivuxolimab in advanced cancers. Profiled with immunoSEQ multiplex PCR; TCRdb holds only in-frame clones, not every one. Among about 100,000 clones listed, around 91% were seen once. This specimen was CD4+ or CD8+ T cells sorted from blood, taken in a trial of the OX40 agonist ivuxolimab. The receptors were sampled from an adult with an advanced solid tumor such as melanoma, head and neck, liver or kidney cancer. Each CDR3 is given with its conserved first and last residue. Fields, in order: D gene, clone size, J gene, V gene, CDR3 protein, CDR3 DNA. The D gene is left open where the match is weak. Clone size is shown for a subset of rows, as once, few, many or a class of expanded clone.

D: .
size: .
J: TRBJ2-6
V: TRBV5-1
CDR3: CASSLAGSGANVLTF
DNA: TGCGCCAGCAGCTTGGCTGGCTCTGGGGCCAACGTCCTGACTTTC

D: .
size: .
J: TRBJ2-1
V: TRBV13
CDR3: CASSHPPAGSSYNEQFF
DNA: TGTGCCAGCAGCCATCCCCCGGCAGGTAGCTCCTACAATGAGCAGTTCTTC

D: .
size: .
J: TRBJ2-1
V: TRBV7-2
CDR3: CASSSRTLSYNEQFF
DNA: TGTGCCAGCAGCTCGCGGACCCTGTCCTACAATGAGCAGTTCTTC

D: TRBD1
size: .
J: TRBJ1-5
V: TRBV10-3
CDR3: CAISESVGGGQPQHF
DNA: TGTGCCATCAGTGAGTCGGTAGGGGGCGGTCAGCCCCAGCATTTT

D: .
size: .
J: TRBJ2-1
V: TRBV5-4
CDR3: CASSSKSWRFSYNEQFF
DNA: TGTGCCAGCAGCTCGAAGAGTTGGCGTTTCTCCTACAATGAGCAGTTCTTC

D: .
size: .
J: TRBJ2-7
V: TRBV11-2
CDR3: CASSSFTRDGYEQYF
DNA: TGTGCCAGCAGCTCGTTCACGCGGGATGGGTACGAGCAGTACTTC

D: TRBD1
size: .
J: TRBJ1-5
V: TRBV4-1
CDR3: CASSQSWTGRQPQHF
DNA: TGCGCCAGCAGCCAAAGTTGGACAGGGCGGCAGCCCCAGCATTTT

D: TRBD1
size: .
J: TRBJ2-1
V: TRBV2
CDR3: CAIPGTGADNEQFF
DNA: TGTGCCATACCCGGGACAGGGGCCGACAATGAGCAGTTCTTC

D: .
size: .
J: TRBJ1-2
V: TRBV10-3
CDR3: CAINTDDYGYTF
DNA: TGTGCCATCAATACGGATGACTATGGCTACACCTTC

D: .
size: .
J: TRBJ2-1
V: TRBV2
CDR3: CASSPQGYEQFF
DNA: TGTGCCAGCAGCCCCCAGGGTTATGAGCAGTTCTTC

D: TRBD1
size: .
J: TRBJ2-1
V: TRBV6-6
CDR3: CASSRNRDRAYNEQFF
DNA: TGTGCCAGCAGTCGAAACCGGGACAGAGCTTACAATGAGCAGTTCTTC

D: .
size: .
J: TRBJ1-1
V: TRBV28
CDR3: CASTGQATMYTEAFF
DNA: TGTGCCAGCACGGGGCAGGCGACGATGTACACTGAAGCTTTCTTT

D: .
size: .
J: TRBJ2-2
V: TRBV5-1
CDR3: CASSLGRAGTGELFF
DNA: TGCGCCAGCAGCCTGGGAAGGGCGGGCACCGGGGAGCTGTTTTTT

D: TRBD1
size: .
J: TRBJ2-1
V: TRBV9
CDR3: CASSVAPGQGGEQFF
DNA: TGTGCCAGCAGCGTAGCCCCAGGACAGGGGGGTGAGCAGTTCTTC

D: TRBD1
size: .
J: TRBJ2-5
V: TRBV5-4
CDR3: CASSLELQGGETQYF
DNA: TGTGCCAGCAGCTTGGAGTTACAGGGGGGAGAGACCCAGTACTTC

D: TRBD1
size: .
J: TRBJ1-2
V: TRBV5-1
CDR3: CASSSGPMDRNYGYTF
DNA: TGCGCCAGCAGCTCGGGGCCCATGGACAGGAACTATGGCTACACCTTC

D: .
size: .
J: TRBJ2-7
V: TRBV6-1
CDR3: CASSDFAGKSYEQYF
DNA: TGTGCCAGCAGTGATTTCGCGGGCAAATCCTACGAGCAGTACTTC

D: .
size: .
J: TRBJ2-2
V: TRBV4-2
CDR3: CASSQSRELFF
DNA: TGTGCCAGCAGCCAAAGCCGGGAGCTGTTTTTT

D: .
size: .
J: TRBJ1-5
V: TRBV27
CDR3: CASSLYGNSNQPQHF
DNA: TGTGCCAGCAGTTTATACGGAAATAGCAATCAGCCCCAGCATTTT

D: .
size: .
J: TRBJ1-1
V: TRBV5-1
CDR3: CASTPSQAPNTEAFF
DNA: TGCGCCAGCACACCTTCGCAGGCGCCTAACACTGAAGCTTTCTTT

D: .
size: .
J: TRBJ2-7
V: TRBV6-4
CDR3: CASTTSGEQYF
DNA: TGTGCCAGCACGACGTCCGGCGAGCAGTACTTC

D: .
size: .
J: TRBJ2-5
V: TRBV5-1
CDR3: CASTEGRSQETQYF
DNA: TGCGCCAGTACTGAAGGGCGATCCCAAGAGACCCAGTACTTC

D: TRBD1
size: once
J: TRBJ1-1
V: TRBV10-3
CDR3: CAISESRTGVRTEAFF
DNA: TGTGCCATCAGTGAGTCAAGGACAGGGGTGCGCACTGAAGCTTTCTTT

D: .
size: few
J: TRBJ1-6
V: TRBV21-1
CDR3: CASSGDRAVSPLHF
DNA: TGTGCCAGCAGCGGGGACAGGGCGGTTTCACCCCTCCACTTT

D: .
size: .
J: TRBJ1-4
V: TRBV7-2
CDR3: CASSFVPTREEKLFF
DNA: TGTGCCAGCAGCTTCGTACCTACCCGCGAGGAAAAACTGTTTTTT

D: .
size: .
J: TRBJ2-5
V: TRBV7-7
CDR3: CASSPSPGETQYF
DNA: TGTGCCAGCAGCCCCTCCCCTGGGGAGACCCAGTACTTC

D: TRBD2
size: once
J: TRBJ2-1
V: TRBV7-9
CDR3: CASSFRKIGLAGENNEQFF
DNA: TGTGCCAGCAGCTTCAGAAAAATAGGACTAGCGGGGGAGAACAATGAGCAGTTCTTC

D: TRBD1
size: .
J: TRBJ1-5
V: TRBV6-5
CDR3: CASRHRGLNQPQHF
DNA: TGTGCCAGCAGGCACAGGGGGCTCAACCAGCCCCAGCATTTT

D: .
size: .
J: TRBJ2-1
V: TRBV7-6
CDR3: CASSPLPPVEQFF
DNA: TGTGCCAGCAGCCCACTACCCCCAGTTGAGCAGTTCTTC

D: TRBD2
size: .
J: TRBJ2-5
V: TRBV11-2
CDR3: CASSLGLAGGETQYF
DNA: TGTGCCAGCAGCCTGGGACTAGCGGGAGGAGAGACCCAGTACTTC

D: TRBD1
size: .
J: TRBJ2-1
V: TRBV6-6
CDR3: CASSATGGFYNEQFF
DNA: TGTGCCAGCAGTGCAACAGGGGGCTTCTACAATGAGCAGTTCTTC

D: .
size: .
J: TRBJ2-2
V: TRBV28
CDR3: CASRLQGYTGELFF
DNA: TGTGCCAGCAGGTTACAGGGTTACACCGGGGAGCTGTTTTTT

D: .
size: .
J: TRBJ1-3
V: TRBV28
CDR3: CASRDTGTGNTIYF
DNA: TGTGCCAGCAGAGACACAGGGACTGGAAACACCATATATTTT

D: .
size: .
J: TRBJ2-1
V: TRBV7-3
CDR3: CASSLAANEQFF
DNA: TGTGCCAGCAGCTTAGCGGCGAATGAGCAGTTCTTC

D: .
size: .
J: TRBJ2-2
V: TRBV5-4
CDR3: CASSLVQSRELFF
DNA: TGTGCCAGCAGCTTGGTTCAATCCCGGGAGCTGTTTTTT

D: .
size: .
J: TRBJ2-5
V: TRBV2
CDR3: CAKLDRETQYF
DNA: TGTGCCAAGCTGGATAGGGAGACCCAGTACTTC

D: .
size: .
J: TRBJ1-1
V: TRBV27
CDR3: CASSRLRETEAFF
DNA: TGTGCCAGCAGCCGCCTCAGGGAAACTGAAGCTTTCTTT

D: .
size: few
J: TRBJ1-1
V: TRBV29-1
CDR3: CSVEWTVNTEAFF
DNA: TGCAGCGTTGAATGGACAGTGAACACTGAAGCTTTCTTT

D: .
size: .
J: TRBJ2-5
V: TRBV5-4
CDR3: CASSLPLGEETQYF
DNA: TGTGCCAGCAGCTTGCCCCTAGGAGAAGAGACCCAGTACTTC

D: TRBD2
size: .
J: TRBJ2-7
V: TRBV5-4
CDR3: CASSHVGRAYEQYF
DNA: TGTGCCAGCAGCCATGTCGGGAGGGCTTACGAGCAGTACTTC

D: .
size: .
J: TRBJ2-3
V: TRBV7-9
CDR3: CASRRITTGLSSTDTQYF
DNA: TGTGCCAGCAGGCGGATAACAACGGGACTTTCTAGCACAGATACGCAGTATTTT

D: TRBD1
size: .
J: TRBJ2-7
V: TRBV5-1
CDR3: CASTLDRERYEQYF
DNA: TGCGCCAGCACCCTAGACAGGGAGCGGTACGAGCAGTACTTC

D: .
size: .
J: TRBJ2-3
V: TRBV29-1
CDR3: CSVERDGTDTQYF
DNA: TGCAGCGTTGAGAGGGACGGCACAGATACGCAGTATTTT

D: TRBD1
size: .
J: TRBJ1-2
V: TRBV5-4
CDR3: CASSGPRTGGDYGYTF
DNA: TGTGCCAGCAGCGGACCGCGGACAGGGGGCGACTATGGCTACACCTTC

D: .
size: once
J: TRBJ1-3
V: TRBV6-1
CDR3: CASSGVSLGDSGNTIYF
DNA: TGTGCCAGCAGTGGCGTCAGCCTAGGGGACTCTGGAAACACCATATATTTT

D: TRBD2
size: .
J: TRBJ2-1
V: TRBV5-4
CDR3: CASSLRGGFPSSYNEQFF
DNA: TGTGCCAGCAGCTTGCGGGGGGGATTTCCAAGCTCCTACAATGAGCAGTTCTTC

D: TRBD2
size: .
J: TRBJ2-7
V: TRBV5-1
CDR3: CASSLVGGRDIEQYF
DNA: TGCGCCAGCAGCTTGGTTGGCGGGAGAGACATCGAGCAGTACTTC

D: .
size: .
J: TRBJ2-7
V: TRBV6-5
CDR3: CASRSLGLGTYEQYF
DNA: TGTGCCAGCAGGAGTCTGGGGCTTGGGACCTACGAGCAGTACTTC

D: .
size: .
J: TRBJ2-7
V: TRBV6-6
CDR3: CASTNPDPPYEQYF
DNA: TGTGCCAGCACAAATCCGGATCCCCCCTACGAGCAGTACTTC

D: .
size: .
J: TRBJ1-1
V: TRBV6-6
CDR3: CASSSPNTEAFF
DNA: TGTGCCAGCAGCAGTCCGAACACTGAAGCTTTCTTT

D: .
size: .
J: TRBJ1-1
V: TRBV7-2
CDR3: CASSLEGGSEAFF
DNA: TGTGCCAGCAGCTTAGAGGGGGGGTCTGAAGCTTTCTTT

D: TRBD1
size: .
J: TRBJ2-7
V: TRBV29-1
CDR3: CSVEGQGVYEQYF
DNA: TGCAGCGTTGAGGGACAGGGGGTTTACGAGCAGTACTTC

D: .
size: .
J: TRBJ2-3
V: TRBV5-4
CDR3: CASSLDGVTQYF
DNA: TGTGCCAGCAGCTTGGACGGGGTTACGCAGTATTTT

D: TRBD2
size: .
J: TRBJ2-7
V: TRBV5-4
CDR3: CASSKTSGGDDEQYF
DNA: TGTGCCAGCAGCAAGACTAGCGGGGGGGATGACGAGCAGTACTTC

D: TRBD1
size: .
J: TRBJ2-5
V: TRBV30
CDR3: CAWSRGLPETQYF
DNA: TGTGCCTGGAGTAGGGGGCTCCCAGAGACCCAGTACTTC

D: TRBD1
size: .
J: TRBJ1-5
V: TRBV10-2
CDR3: CATRGDRWQPQHF
DNA: TGCGCCACCAGGGGGGACAGGTGGCAGCCCCAGCATTTT

D: TRBD1
size: .
J: TRBJ2-7
V: TRBV6-5
CDR3: CASSHGTAMGYEQYF
DNA: TGTGCCAGCAGTCACGGGACAGCAATGGGCTACGAGCAGTACTTC

D: .
size: .
J: TRBJ2-7
V: TRBV6-6
CDR3: CASSYEGYEQYF
DNA: TGTGCCAGCAGCTATGAGGGCTACGAGCAGTACTTC

D: .
size: .
J: TRBJ1-3
V: TRBV30
CDR3: CAWSSRASTIYF
DNA: TGTGCCTGGAGTAGCCGGGCTTCCACCATATATTTT

D: .
size: .
J: TRBJ2-7
V: TRBV6-1
CDR3: CASRISQGTSYEQYF
DNA: TGTGCCAGCAGGATATCCCAGGGGACGTCCTACGAGCAGTACTTC